One sample yielded the 7 T cell receptor beta chains listed below, sequenced in a study of blood T cell repertoires in COVID-19. Libraries were prepared by immunoSEQ multiplex PCR; TCRdb keeps only in-frame clonotypes and omits some of them. Found here are around 160,000 clones, approximately 90% of them singletons; the top ten hold around 15%. Material: peripheral blood. The receptors derive from a man between 18 and 35 years old with COVID-19, enrolled during active disease.

The chain is built from TRBV4-3 and TRBJ2-5; TRBD2 agrees at 12 bases. CDR1 is LGHNA and CDR2 is YSLEER in the germline V gene. The CDR3 totals 17 residues. Trimming at V came to 5 bases and at J to 3 bases, leaving 10 bases not matched to a gene. The CDR3 DNA follows: TGCGCCAGCAGCGGACGACTAGCGGGAGACTGGAAAGAGACCCAGTACTTC. This encodes CASSGRLAGDWKETQYF.

The CDR3: CASSLTGSSYNSPLHF. The CDR3 DNA follows: TGTGCCAGCAGTCTTACAGGGAGCTCCTATAATTCACCCCTCCACTTT. The chain joins TRBV9 to TRBJ1-6, with TRBD1 as a possible D gene (6 bases). There are 16 residues in the CDR3. Germline-derived CDR1 and CDR2 are SGDLS and YYNGEE. The germline V and J ends were trimmed by 5 bases and 0 bases, with 12 bases remaining between them.

V and J are TRBV24-1 and TRBJ2-1; 9 bases line up with TRBD1. Per the germline V gene, CDR1 is KGHDR and CDR2 is SFDVKD. This CDR3 contains 15 residues. V shed 6 bases and J 3 bases; nucleotides not matched to a gene: 5. As DNA, the CDR3 is TGTGCCACCAGTTCTAGGACAGGGGTCTACAATGAGCAGTTCTTC. The encoded protein is CATSSRTGVYNEQFF.

This chain's CDR3 is CASSQELRGGVSYF. The CDR3 bases are TGCGCCAGCAGCCAAGAACTCCGAGGGGGGGTTTCGTACTTC. The rearrangement uses TRBV4-1 and TRBJ2-7; D might be TRBD2 (7 bases). This CDR3 comprises 14 residues. CDR1 is MGHRA, CDR2 YSYEKL, per germline. Trimming shortened V by 0 bases and J by 12 bases, and 18 bases separated the two germline ends.

In its sample, this clone was seen once. This rearrangement joins TRBV7-2 to TRBJ2-3, with 12 bases that match TRBD2. Losses at the gene ends were 6 bases for V and 5 bases for J; bases not matched to a gene: 6. Germline V gene sequence: CDR1 SGHTA, CDR2 FQGNSA. CDR3 length: 15 residues. CDR3 sequence reads: CASSPTSGGGDTQYF. CDR3 nucleotide sequence: TGTGCCAGCAGTCCGACTAGCGGGGGAGGAGATACGCAGTATTTT.

The chain recombines TRBV24-1 with TRBJ2-6; D possibly corresponds to TRBD1 (6 bases). Germline V gene lookup returns CDR1 KGHDR and CDR2 SFDVKD. The CDR3 has 16 residues. Trimming took off 11 bases at V and 0 bases at J, with 16 bases between the two ends. The CDR3 loop reads CASRGHWGSGANVLTF. The CDR3 DNA reads TGTGCCAGCAGGGGACATTGGGGCTCTGGGGCCAACGTCCTGACTTTC.

V and J are TRBV7-9 and TRBJ2-3; D unresolved. Germline-derived CDR1 and CDR2 are SEHNR and FQNEAQ (reference sequence). Trimming took 6 bases from V and 1 from J, leaving 17 bases between them. The CDR3 is 16 amino acids. CDR3 sequence: CASSPITRVRTDTQYF. The CDR3 DNA sequence: TGTGCCAGCAGTCCGATCACCCGCGTCCGCACAGATACGCAGTATTTT.